These 27 T cell receptor beta chains were all obtained from the same sample, sequenced in a study of cytomegalovirus exposure and HLA in healthy donors. PCR was performed using 60 Vbeta and 13 Jbeta primers. The data were produced by immunoSEQ multiplex PCR, yet TCRdb's version contains in-frame clones alone and is incomplete. The sample lists roughly 120,000 clones; approximately 80% were seen once. The sample was PBMCs. Source of these receptors: a woman aged 25 to 39 in good health and CMV-seronegative.

The rearrangement links TRBV5-1 to TRBJ1-1; D is ambiguous. Germline V gene lookup returns CDR1 SGHRS and CDR2 YFSETQ. This CDR3 contains 13 residues. Trimming stripped 0 bases from V and 3 bases from J, with 6 bases between. This CDR3 is CASSLDQYTEAFF. The CDR3 DNA reads as TGCGCCAGCAGCTTGGACCAGTACACTGAAGCTTTCTTT. Filled out from reference TRBV5-1 and TRBJ1-1, the complete variable domain reads KAGVTQTPRYLIKTRGQQVTLSCSPISGHRSVSWYQQTPGQGLQFLFEYFSETQRNKGNFPGRFSGRQFSNSRSEMNVSTLELGDSALYLCASSLDQYTEAFFGQGTRLTVV.

This sequence joins TRBV27 and TRBJ1-5, with 10 bases aligning to TRBD1. The CDR3 runs 17 residues. The J segment lost 0 bases and the V segment lost 4 bases, leaving 6 bases of the junction unmatched. Germline V gene lookup returns CDR1 MNHEY and CDR2 SMNVEV (reference sequence). The CDR3 reads CASSSGTGALSNQPQHF. DNA for the CDR3: TGTGCCAGCAGTTCCGGGACAGGGGCCCTTAGCAATCAGCCCCAGCATTTT.

This clone has only a few counts. V usage is TRBV2 and J usage is TRBJ1-4; D may be TRBD1 (5 bases). The CDR3 has 15 residues. Germline V lookup: CDR1 SNHLY, CDR2 FYNNEI. The ends were cut back, 2 bases at V and 0 bases at J, with 7 bases in the middle. This CDR3 is CASSERGATNEKLFF. The CDR3 nucleotides are TGTGCCAGCAGTGAAAGGGGTGCAACTAATGAAAAACTGTTTTTT. The variable domain in full, completed from reference TRBV2 and TRBJ1-4, reads EPEVTQTPSHQVTQMGQEVILRCVPISNHLYFYWYRQILGQKVEFLVSFYNNEISEKSEIFDDQFSVERPDGSNFTLKIRSTKLEDSAMYFCASSERGATNEKLFFGSGTQLSVL.

V usage is TRBV6-5 and J usage is TRBJ1-6; D not resolved. The CDR3 loop spans 14 amino acids. Germline values: CDR1 MNHEY, CDR2 SVGAGI. Trimming took off 5 bases at V and 9 bases at J, with 14 bases between the two ends. CDR3 coding DNA: TGTGCCAGCAGTCCGCCCCACCCGAGTTCACCCCTCCACTTT. Translation gives CASSPPHPSSPLHF.

The V call is TRBV6-1, the J call TRBJ2-1; 13 nucleotides line up with TRBD2. CDR3 length: 16 amino acids. The V segment lost 1 base and the J segment 7 bases; nucleotides outside the gene matches: 4. Germline CDR1 and CDR2: MNHNS and SASEGT. CDR3 DNA: TGTGCCAGCAGTGAAGGGACTAGCGGGAGAGGTAATGAGCAGTTCTTC. It is translated as CASSEGTSGRGNEQFF.

The genes are TRBV7-9 and TRBJ2-7; possibly TRBD2 for D (5 bases). V dropped 4 bases and J dropped 1 base, with 14 bases sitting between them. The CDR3 is 15 amino acids. Germline loops: CDR1 SEHNR, CDR2 FQNEAQ (reference sequence). CDR3 nucleotides: TGTGCCAGCAGCTATCAACGACGGGGTTCCTACGAGCAGTACTTC. Translating gives CASSYQRRGSYEQYF.

The J gene is TRBJ2-7, the V gene TRBV27, with D tentatively TRBD2 (6 bases). The germline V gene has CDR1 MNHEY and CDR2 SMNVEV (reference sequence). V shed 11 bases and J shed 7 bases, with 18 bases lying between them. The CDR3 extends over 12 amino acids. DNA of the CDR3: TGTGCCGCGGGGCTTTCGGGTCGGGAGCAGTACTTC. It specifies CAAGLSGREQYF.

V gene TRBV2 combines with J gene TRBJ2-5; 8 bases line up with TRBD1. The DNA matches TRBJ2-7 better at its end, which makes the J call doubtful. The CDR3 runs 12 residues. Germline assignment: CDR1 SNHLY and CDR2 FYNNEI. The CDR3 DNA is TGTGCCAGCAGACGGACAGGGCACGAGCAGTACTTC. Its translation: CASRRTGHEQYF.

A single count supports this clone. V and J are TRBV7-9 and TRBJ1-1; maybe TRBD1 (6 bases). Germline CDR1 is SEHNR and CDR2 is FQNEAQ (reference sequence). This CDR3 contains 15 residues. V was pared by 0 bases and J by 3 bases, with 11 bases between. The CDR3 loop is CASSLAGTPYTEAFF. In nucleotides, the CDR3 is TGTGCCAGCAGCTTAGCCGGGACACCCTACACTGAAGCTTTCTTT.

The chain uses TRBV28 and TRBJ2-2; 13 bases map to TRBD2. V shed 4 bases, J shed 7 bases, and the junction held 6 bases outside the gene matches. CDR1 MDHEN and CDR2 SYDVKM come from the germline V gene. CDR3 length: 16 residues. The CDR3 region has the DNA TGTGCCAGCAGTTACACTAGCGGGAGGGGATACGGGGAGCTGTTTTTT. Its protein product is CASSYTSGRGYGELFF.

The rearrangement joins TRBV15 to TRBJ2-1; maybe TRBD2 (6 bases). Germline loops: CDR1 LNHNV, CDR2 YYDKDF (reference sequence). The CDR3 is 12 residues long. V shed 8 bases and J shed 7 bases, with 12 bases lying between them. The CDR3 here is CATGNRGNEQFF. For the CDR3, the DNA is TGTGCCACCGGTAATCGGGGGAATGAGCAGTTCTTC.

The rearrangement joins TRBV11-2 to TRBJ2-7; 9 bases are shared with TRBD2. The CDR3 loop spans 15 amino acids. CDR1 is SGHAT and CDR2 is FQNNGV in the germline V gene. The trim removed 7 bases at V and 5 bases at J, leaving 12 bases unmatched. CDR3 region: CASTLTSGGLNEQYF. In DNA form, the CDR3 reads TGTGCCAGCACCCTGACTAGCGGAGGCCTCAACGAGCAGTACTTC.

This rearrangement joins TRBV5-1 to TRBJ2-3; TRBD2 agrees at 16 bases. Germline V gives CDR1 SGHRS, CDR2 YFSETQ. The CDR3 contains 18 residues. The trim removed 6 bases at V and 1 base at J, leaving 8 bases unmatched. CDR3 bases: TGCGCCAGCACCCTAGGTGGGACTAGCGGGAGGGGCACAGATACGCAGTATTTT. It yields the protein CASTLGGTSGRGTDTQYF. The entire variable domain, with the rest obtained from reference TRBV5-1 and TRBJ2-3, is as follows: KAGVTQTPRYLIKTRGQQVTLSCSPISGHRSVSWYQQTPGQGLQFLFEYFSETQRNKGNFPGRFSGRQFSNSRSEMNVSTLELGDSALYLCASTLGGTSGRGTDTQYFGPGTRLTVL.

The chain has TRBV27 and TRBJ2-5, with 7 bases lining up with TRBD2. V was clipped by 5 bases and J by 4 bases; unmatched bases: 13. CDR1 is MNHEY and CDR2 is SMNVEV in the germline V gene (reference sequence). CDR3 length: 16 amino acids. CDR3 amino acids: CASSPLRGEGPETQYF. In DNA form, the CDR3 reads TGTGCCAGCAGTCCGTTACGGGGGGAAGGGCCAGAGACCCAGTACTTC.

On this clone: Other DNA sequences in this sample translate to the same CDR3. This chain joins TRBV5-1 and TRBJ2-7; 10 bases are a match to TRBD1. The germline gives CDR1 SGHRS, CDR2 YFSETQ. With V trimmed by 4 bases and J by 2 bases, 3 bases remained unmatched. CDR3 length equals 14 residues. The CDR3 region is CASSLGTGAYEQYF. The DNA for the CDR3 is TGCGCCAGCAGCCTTGGGACAGGGGCCTACGAGCAGTACTTC.

The chain links TRBV4-2 to TRBJ2-3; 13 nucleotides agree with TRBD2. Unmatched junction bases numbered 4, after V lost 0 bases and J lost 4 bases. Germline CDR1 LGHNA, CDR2 YNFKEQ. This CDR3 has 17 residues. CDR3 sequence: CASSQDKGLAGPDTQYF. The CDR3 DNA is TGTGCCAGCAGCCAAGATAAGGGACTAGCGGGACCAGATACGCAGTATTTT.

V and J are TRBV4-3 and TRBJ1-6; 7 bases agree with TRBD1. The J segment lost 8 bases and the V segment lost 3 bases, leaving 7 bases of the junction unmatched. Germline V gene lookup returns CDR1 LGHNA and CDR2 YSLEER. This CDR3 region has 15 residues. CDR3 loop: CASSQQGVADSPLHF. CDR3 nucleotides: TGCGCCAGCAGCCAGCAGGGGGTAGCGGATTCACCCCTCCACTTT.

The J gene is TRBJ2-7, the V gene TRBV2, with 7 bases matching TRBD2. The CDR3 sequence is 14 residues long. Trimming removed 7 bases from V and 6 bases from J; junction bases left unmatched: 12. Germline V CDR1 and CDR2: SNHLY, FYNNEI. The CDR3 DNA sequence: TGTGCCAGCACCGAGGGCGGGAGCGTCCTCGAGCAGTACTTC. Encoded protein: CASTEGGSVLEQYF.

The chain combines TRBV13 with TRBJ2-5; 7 bases map to TRBD2. The V gene end was trimmed by 5 bases and the J gene end by 11 bases; junction bases not matched to a gene: 5. The V gene's germline CDR1 is PRHDT and CDR2 FYEKMQ (reference sequence). CDR3 length: 11 residues. The CDR3 loop is CASSGPREQYF. In DNA, the CDR3 is TGTGCCAGCAGCGGGCCGCGGGAGCAGTACTTC. The full variable domain, completed using reference TRBV13 and TRBJ2-5, is AAGVIQSPRHLIKEKRETATLKCYPIPRHDTVYWYQQGPGQDPQFLISFYEKMQSDKGSIPDRFSAQQFSDYHSELNMSSLELGDSALYFCASSGPREQYFGPGTRLLVL.

The J gene is TRBJ2-2, the V gene TRBV5-1; TRBD2 agrees at 9 bases. The CDR3 runs 17 residues. Germline CDR1 SGHRS, CDR2 YFSETQ. The junction had 7 bases not matched to a gene; V was cut back by 3 bases and J by 1 base. CDR3 sequence reads: CASSSPRLAENTGELFF. In nucleotides, the CDR3 is TGCGCCAGCAGCTCCCCTCGACTAGCGGAGAACACCGGGGAGCTGTTTTTT.

The chain is built from TRBV19 and TRBJ1-5; D not certain. V lost 6 bases and J 2 bases, leaving 11 bases between the germline ends. The CDR3 runs 14 residues. Germline V CDR1 and CDR2: LNHDA, SQIVND (reference sequence). This CDR3 reads CASRREWGNQPQHF. CDR3 DNA sequence: TGTGCCAGTAGGAGGGAGTGGGGCAATCAGCCCCAGCATTTT. Full variable domain (rest looked up from reference TRBV19 and TRBJ1-5): DGGITQSPKYLFRKEGQNVTLSCEQNLNHDAMYWYRQDPGQGLRLIYYSQIVNDFQKGDIAEGYSVSREKKESFPLTVTSAQKNPTAFYLCASRREWGNQPQHFGDGTRLSIL.

CDR3 protein: CASSIGGRASETQYF. The DNA of the CDR3 is TGTGCCAGTAGTATAGGTGGGAGGGCCTCAGAGACCCAGTACTTC. This chain connects TRBV19 to TRBJ2-5, with 7 nucleotides matching TRBD2. This CDR3 has 15 residues. The V segment lost 1 base and the J segment 4 bases; nucleotides outside the gene matches: 6. Germline V CDR1 and CDR2: LNHDA, SQIVND (reference sequence).

A note on this clone: At one end the junction does not follow the germline gene, possibly because of a read error. V and J are TRBV7-9 and TRBJ1-5, with no clear D. Germline CDR1 and CDR2: SEHNR and FQNEAQ (reference sequence). The CDR3 runs 12 residues. The CDR3 DNA follows: TGTTCCAGCAGCTTAGCCGGTCAGCCCCAGCATTTT. Protein: CSSSLAGQPQHF.

This rearrangement joins TRBV5-1 to TRBJ2-1; D gene unclear. CDR3 length: 11 amino acids. V was pared by 4 bases and J by 13 bases, with 12 bases between. Looked up from germline, CDR1 is SGHRS and CDR2 is YFSETQ. CDR3 DNA: TGCGCCAGCAGCAAGCAGGATGGTCAGTTCTTC. Translation gives CASSKQDGQFF.

The rearrangement uses TRBV4-3 and TRBJ2-2, with TRBD1 matching over 12 bases. The length of the CDR3 is 19 residues. Trimming at V came to 3 bases and at J to 0 bases, leaving 8 bases not matched to a gene. Germline CDR1 and CDR2: LGHNA and YSLEER. DNA of the CDR3: TGCGCCAGCAGCCAGATCTTGGGGACAGGGGGCGCGAACACCGGGGAGCTGTTTTTT. It translates to CASSQILGTGGANTGELFF.

The rearrangement joins TRBV5-1 to TRBJ2-1; tentative D call: TRBD2 (6 bases). CDR3 length equals 13 residues. The germline V gene has CDR1 SGHRS and CDR2 YFSETQ. V lost 4 bases, J lost 7 bases, and 12 bases lay in between. The chain's CDR3 is CASSKTSQNEQFF. In DNA form, the CDR3 reads TGCGCCAGCAGCAAGACTAGTCAGAATGAGCAGTTCTTC.

In this sample, this clone turned up a few times. The V call is TRBV7-3, the J call TRBJ2-2, with D perhaps matching TRBD2 (6 bases). The germline V gene encodes CDR1 SGHTA and CDR2 FQGTGA. The CDR3 has 15 amino acids. Trimming left V 2 bases short and J 7 bases short, with 14 bases between. The chain's CDR3 is CASSLAVGGVGELFF. The CDR3 DNA reads as TGTGCCAGCAGCTTAGCAGTGGGAGGAGTCGGGGAGCTGTTTTTT.